These 9 T cell receptor beta chains originate from one sample sequenced in a study of blood T cell repertoires in COVID-19. Assay used: immunoSEQ multiplex PCR; TCRdb lists only in-frame clones, some missing. The sample lists roughly 100,000 clones; nearly 90% were seen once. The source material was peripheral blood. These receptor sequences come from a man aged 45-65 years in a cohort sampled during active COVID-19.

This clone was counted a few times. This chain connects TRBV27 to TRBJ2-7; D gene uncertain. Looked up from germline, CDR1 is MNHEY and CDR2 is SMNVEV (reference sequence). The ends were cut back, 5 bases at V and 0 bases at J, with 14 bases in the middle. This CDR3 contains 15 residues. For the CDR3, the DNA is TGTGCCAGCAGTCGCGAAAGAAGGAGCTCCTACGAGCAGTACTTC. This gives the protein CASSRERRSSYEQYF.

This clone was detected only once. CDR3 in DNA: TGTGCCAGCAGCCAAGATGGAACAGTAAATGAGCAGTTCTTC. Its protein product is CASSQDGTVNEQFF. The V and J genes are TRBV4-2 and TRBJ2-1; D is uncertain. There are 14 residues in the CDR3. The ends were cut back, 0 bases at V and 7 bases at J, with 10 bases in the middle. The V gene's germline CDR1 is LGHNA and CDR2 YNFKEQ.

The rearrangement links TRBV5-1 to TRBJ1-1; D is perhaps TRBD1 (6 bases). V lost 4 bases to trimming and J lost 1 base, with 14 bases between them. Per germline, CDR1 SGHRS and CDR2 YFSETQ. The CDR3 runs to 15 residues. CDR3 loop: CASSPDSLRNTEAFF. CDR3 nucleotide sequence: TGCGCCAGCAGCCCGGACAGTCTTAGGAACACTGAAGCTTTCTTT.

The chain has TRBV6-1 and TRBJ2-3; 13 nucleotides line up with TRBD2. Germline V gives CDR1 MNHNS, CDR2 SASEGT. V was pared by 4 bases and J by 5 bases, with 6 bases of the junction left unmatched. The CDR3 consists of 16 residues. CDR3 region: CASSATSGGAVDTQYF. The CDR3 DNA is TGTGCCAGCAGTGCCACTAGCGGGGGGGCCGTAGATACGCAGTATTTT.

The gene calls are TRBV7-9 and TRBJ2-7, with D tentatively TRBD1 (5 bases). Germline CDR1 SEHNR, CDR2 FQNEAQ (reference sequence). CDR3 length: 17 amino acids. V dropped 1 base and J dropped 0 bases, with 16 bases sitting between them. The CDR3 spells CASSLGGSLASSYEQYF. The CDR3 DNA reads as TGTGCCAGCAGCTTAGGGGGCAGTTTAGCTTCCTCCTACGAGCAGTACTTC.

The CDR3 region is CASSARQGYGYTF. CDR3 sequence (DNA): TGCGCCAGCAGCGCACGTCAGGGGTATGGCTACACCTTC. The rearrangement joins TRBV5-1 to TRBJ1-2; weak D call: TRBD1 (6 bases). CDR3 length: 13 amino acids. Trimming shortened V by 4 bases and J by 5 bases, and 12 bases separated the two germline ends. In germline, CDR1 is SGHRS, CDR2 YFSETQ.

CDR3 nucleotides: TGTGCCAGCAGTCAGACAGGGGGGTATGGCTACACCTTC. Its translation is CASSQTGGYGYTF. The gene calls are TRBV3-1 (or the pseudogene TRBV3-2) and TRBJ1-2, with 9 bases matching TRBD1. Per germline, CDR1 LGHDT and CDR2 YNNKEL (reference sequence). The ends lost 6 bases at V and 5 bases at J; junction bases unmatched: 4. This CDR3 is 13 amino acids long.

The genes are TRBV3-1 (or the pseudogene TRBV3-2) and TRBJ2-2, with 13 bases matching TRBD2. CDR1 LGHDT and CDR2 YNNKEL come from the germline V gene (reference sequence). The CDR3 totals 19 residues. Germline trimming cut 4 bases from V and 0 bases from J; bases unmatched to any gene: 8. Here the CDR3 reads CASSRGGLAGASNTGELFF. The CDR3 DNA sequence: TGTGCCAGCAGCCGCGGAGGACTAGCGGGGGCCTCGAACACCGGGGAGCTGTTTTTT.

J is TRBJ1-6 and V is TRBV9; 8 bases fit TRBD1. This CDR3 has 13 amino acids. With 3 bases clipped from V and 11 bases from J, the junction kept 4 bases outside the gene matches. In germline, CDR1 is SGDLS, CDR2 YYNGEE. The CDR3, as DNA: TGTGCCAGCAGCGGCAGGGGGCTACCACCCCTCCACTTT. It is translated as CASSGRGLPPLHF.